The rows below give T cell receptor beta chains drawn from one sample of a study of blood T cell repertoires in COVID-19. The method was immunoSEQ multiplex PCR; TCRdb's version includes in-frame clones alone and lacks a portion of them. The profile covers 200,000 to 250,000 clones, with 65% to 90% appearing a single time and around 7% taken by the ten largest. The specimen sequenced was peripheral blood. The source of these receptors is a woman between 50 and 59 years old with acute or convalescent COVID-19. The CDR3 runs from the conserved cysteine through the conserved F or W. A D gene is named only where the DNA matches it firmly. Clone sizes are given selectively: once, few, many, or a class where the clone is expanded.

clone_size	d_call	v_call	j_call	cdr3_nt	cdr3_aa
NA	NA	TRBV12-3/TRBV12-4	TRBJ2-7	TGTGCCAGCAGTCTGGTAGACACCTACGAGCAGTACTTC	CASSLVDTYEQYF
NA	NA	TRBV19	TRBJ2-3	TGTGCCAGTAGTCTAATAAACCCCCGCACAGATACGCAGTATTTT	CASSLINPRTDTQYF
once	TRBD2	TRBV7-2	TRBJ2-7	TGTGCCAGCAGCTTAAAATTGGCGCTAGCGGGGTCCTCCTACGAGCAGTACTTC	CASSLKLALAGSSYEQYF
NA	TRBD2	TRBV7-2	TRBJ2-2	TGTGCCAGCAGCTTACGGGGGGGCTCGAACACCGGGGAGCTGTTTTTT	CASSLRGGSNTGELFF
NA	TRBD2	TRBV11-2	TRBJ2-7	TGTGCCAGCAGCTTATGGGTTAGAGCGGGGGGGCGTTACGAGCAGTACTTC	CASSLWVRAGGRYEQYF
NA	TRBD1	TRBV7-9	TRBJ1-1	TGTGCCAGCCGGGCTCCTCGGACAGGGGGAGCTTTCTTT	CASRAPRTGGAFF
NA	NA	TRBV3-1/TRBV3-2	TRBJ1-6	TGTGCCAGCAGCCAACCACAGGGCTCCTATAATTCACCCCTCCACTTT	CASSQPQGSYNSPLHF
NA	TRBD2	TRBV7-3	TRBJ2-1	TGTGCCAGCAGCTTAACGCCTAGCGGCAATGAGCAGTTCTTC	CASSLTPSGNEQFF
NA	NA	TRBV15	TRBJ2-7	TGTGCCACCAGCCCTATAGGGAGCAGCTCCTACGAGCAGTACTTC	CATSPIGSSSYEQYF
NA	NA	TRBV6-6	TRBJ1-5	TGTGCCAGCAGCCCAACAGGGACTAGCAATCAGCCCCAGCATTTT	CASSPTGTSNQPQHF
NA	TRBD1	TRBV4-1	TRBJ1-1	TGCGCCAGCAGCCCAGGACAGGGGGGCGACACTGAAGCTTTCTTT	CASSPGQGGDTEAFF
NA	TRBD2	TRBV5-1	TRBJ2-1	TGCGCCAGCAGTGGGGGGACTAGTTCAGGGTTTGAGCAGTTCTTC	CASSGGTSSGFEQFF
NA	NA	TRBV19	TRBJ1-5	TGTGCCAGCCGCCCGGGGAGCCAGCCCCAGCATTTT	CASRPGSQPQHF
NA	NA	TRBV5-1	TRBJ2-1	TGCGCCAGCAGCTTGGGACAAAAAGTCAATGAGCAGTTCTTC	CASSLGQKVNEQFF